This T cell receptor (beta chain) was identified during a study of blood T cell repertoires in COVID-19. Libraries were prepared by immunoSEQ multiplex PCR; TCRdb keeps only in-frame clonotypes and omits some of them. The sample has some 250,000 clones; approximately 80% are singletons. Sample: peripheral blood. This TCR was recovered from a young woman with acute or convalescent COVID-19.

DNA for the CDR3: TGTGCTAGTGGTTTGGTACTAGGGACAAACTCTTTCGAGCAGTACTTC. Encoded protein: CASGLVLGTNSFEQYF. The chain links TRBV12-5 to TRBJ2-7, with D maybe TRBD1 (6 bases). The V end was cut by 0 bases, the J end by 6 bases, with 18 bases between. The germline V gene has CDR1 LGHNT and CDR2 FRNRAP. The CDR3 totals 16 residues.